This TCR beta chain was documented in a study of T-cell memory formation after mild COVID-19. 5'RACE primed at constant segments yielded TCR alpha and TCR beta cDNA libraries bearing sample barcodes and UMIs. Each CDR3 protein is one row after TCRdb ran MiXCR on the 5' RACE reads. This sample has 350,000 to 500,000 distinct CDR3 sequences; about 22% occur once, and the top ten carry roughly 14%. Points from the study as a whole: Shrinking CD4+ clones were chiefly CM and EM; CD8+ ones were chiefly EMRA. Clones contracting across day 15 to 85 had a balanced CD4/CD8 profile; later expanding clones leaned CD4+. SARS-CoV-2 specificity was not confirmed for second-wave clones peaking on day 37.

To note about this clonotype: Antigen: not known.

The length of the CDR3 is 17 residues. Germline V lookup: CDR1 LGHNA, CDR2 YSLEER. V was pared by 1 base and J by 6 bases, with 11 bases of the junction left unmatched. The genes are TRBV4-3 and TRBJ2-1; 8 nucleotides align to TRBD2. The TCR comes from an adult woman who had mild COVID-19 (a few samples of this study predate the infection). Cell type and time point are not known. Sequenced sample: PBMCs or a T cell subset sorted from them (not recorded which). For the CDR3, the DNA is TGCGCCAGCAGCCAAGTCCGAGGAGCGGGAGATTCCAATGAGCAGTTCTTC. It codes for CASSQVRGAGDSNEQFF.